This paragraph covers one T cell receptor beta chain sequence. The antigen remains unidentified. This entry belongs to a study of cytomegalovirus exposure and HLA in healthy donors. The CDR3 is 13 amino acids. V was shortened by 3 bases and J by 4 bases, with 9 bases between the two germline ends. Germline V gives CDR1 SGHVS, CDR2 FQNEAQ. The study, taken as a whole, reports: Presence/absence analyses supposed approximately even sequencing depth among donors. The study found most TCR sequences rare, yet found some public TCRs in many donors.

Researchers ran the PCR with 60 Vbeta and 13 Jbeta primers. Authors' data handling: Among the unique TCR beta chains that a later analysis counted, about 84 million in all, 9.5 million to 11 million were shared. The assay was immunoSEQ multiplex PCR, and TCRdb's table has in-frame clones only and misses some. V and J calls and clone size are those listed in that table; D and trimming were worked out from the DNA. The table shows about 150,000 clones, with over 70% occurring only once. The source is a man younger than 45 in good health and CMV-seronegative. The source material was PBMCs. V and J are TRBV7-8 and TRBJ1-1, with D unclear. This chain's CDR3 is CASSFKGGTEAFF. CDR3 bases: TGTGCCAGCAGCTTCAAGGGAGGCACTGAAGCTTTCTTT.